This T cell receptor beta chain was sequenced for a study of cytomegalovirus exposure and HLA in healthy donors. Study-level findings and limits: After further analysis at a later stage, 16,951 TCR beta sequences were associated with HLA alleles at 0.05 false discovery rate. The authors listed over 150 TCR beta chains as cytomegalovirus-associated.

With respect to this clone: Its antigen is as yet unknown.

V lost 0 bases and J 4 bases, leaving 9 bases between the germline ends. This CDR3 is 14 amino acids long. Germline assignment: CDR1 MGHRA and CDR2 YSYEKL. The PCR contained 60 Vbeta and 13 Jbeta primers. Measured with immunoSEQ multiplex PCR; TCRdb has only the in-frame clones, and not every one. The sample consists of 200,000 to 250,000 clones, around 82% of them appearing once. The receptor was derived from a woman aged 30 to 39 in good health and CMV-seronegative. The chain has TRBV4-1 and TRBJ2-5, with D unclear. Sequenced: PBMCs. CDR3 amino acids: CASSQDQNRETQYF. CDR3 bases: TGCGCCAGCAGCCAAGATCAAAACAGAGAGACCCAGTACTTC.